These 29 T cell receptor beta chains originate from one sample sequenced in a study of radiation and T cells in renal cell carcinoma (dated by TCRdb to about 2020). Library creation used the immunoSEQ multiplex PCR assay. In TCRdb, the immuneACCESS table is reduced to in-frame sequences with V and J assigned. These tables do not hold every clone; where another copy was compared, an unresolved V gene accounts for under half, and the others remain unexplained. The sample records around 140,000 clones, 75% to 90% of which are singletons. The ten largest clones represent less than 20% of the sample. In light of the paper, this sample's time point label describes: blood 4 weeks post-SBRT, at nephrectomy. The sample's treatment or condition label, in plain terms: 15 Gy SBRT to primary tumor, nephrectomy 4 weeks later. The material was blood, obtained from a patient whose treatment included radiotherapy and nephrectomy. Receptors were obtained from a woman in her 50s with renal cell carcinoma.

The CDR3 reads CASSLAWNQETQYF. The CDR3 DNA sequence: TGTGCCAGCAGCTTAGCTTGGAATCAAGAGACCCAGTACTTC. The V call is TRBV7-6, the J call TRBJ2-5; D remains unclear. V was clipped by 0 bases and J by 2 bases, with 7 bases between them. Germline V CDR1 and CDR2: SGHVS, FNYEAQ. The CDR3 runs to 14 residues.

The chain combines TRBV6-1 with TRBJ1-5; perhaps TRBD1 as D (5 bases). CDR1 is MNHNS, CDR2 SASEGT, per germline. The CDR3 extends over 15 amino acids. Trimming took off 8 bases at V and 5 bases at J, with 19 bases between the two ends. The CDR3 sequence is CASRRGAGFDQPQHF. Here the CDR3 DNA reads TGTGCCAGCCGCCGCGGGGCAGGGTTCGATCAGCCCCAGCATTTT.

The V gene is TRBV20-1, the J gene TRBJ2-1; unclear D gene. CDR3 length: 11 residues. In germline, CDR1 is DFQATT, CDR2 SNEGSKA (reference sequence). Trimming took off 6 bases at V and 3 bases at J, with 6 bases between the two ends. The CDR3 coding sequence is TGCAGTGCGACCAGCTACAATGAGCAGTTCTTC. This encodes CSATSYNEQFF.

The rearrangement links TRBV6-5 to TRBJ2-7; 7 nucleotides match TRBD1. CDR3 size: 14 residues. Trimming removed 5 bases from V and 5 bases from J; junction bases left unmatched: 9. The germline V gene encodes CDR1 MNHEY and CDR2 SVGAGI. CDR3 sequence reads: CASSTRQGDNEQYF. DNA for the CDR3: TGTGCCAGCAGTACCCGACAGGGAGACAACGAGCAGTACTTC.

This rearrangement joins TRBV19 to TRBJ1-6; D call uncertain. The CDR3 loop spans 14 amino acids. The germline V gene encodes CDR1 LNHDA and CDR2 SQIVND (reference sequence). Trimming removed 5 bases from V and 9 bases from J, with 14 bases in between. CDR3 nucleotide sequence: TGTGCCAGTAGTGCCTCCGAGCGGGGTTCACCCCTCCACTTT. Its translation: CASSASERGSPLHF. Full variable domain (outside the CDR3, taken from reference TRBV19 and TRBJ1-6): DGGITQSPKYLFRKEGQNVTLSCEQNLNHDAMYWYRQDPGQGLRLIYYSQIVNDFQKGDIAEGYSVSREKKESFPLTVTSAQKNPTAFYLCASSASERGSPLHFGNGTRLTVT.

The chain links TRBV4-3 to TRBJ2-2; weak D call: TRBD1 (6 bases). Trimming removed 0 bases from V and 1 base from J, with 9 bases in between. The CDR3 consists of 16 residues. The germline V gene has CDR1 LGHNA and CDR2 YSLEER. The CDR3 loop reads CASSQDSGQNTGELFF. The CDR3 DNA is TGCGCCAGCAGCCAAGATTCGGGACAGAACACCGGGGAGCTGTTTTTT.

The chain couples TRBV28 to TRBJ2-2; 8 nucleotides match TRBD1. V shed 7 bases and J 4 bases; nucleotides not matched to a gene: 5. There are 14 residues in the CDR3. Germline V gives CDR1 MDHEN, CDR2 SYDVKM. As DNA, the CDR3 is TGTGCCAGCACAGGGGGCCCTGTCACCGGGGAGCTGTTTTTT. Its protein is CASTGGPVTGELFF.

The table lists this clone with a count of one. The chain links TRBV6-1 to TRBJ1-2; TRBD1 aligns across 9 bases. This CDR3 comprises 15 residues. V lost 5 bases, J lost 4 bases, and 8 bases stayed unmatched. Germline-derived CDR1 and CDR2 are MNHNS and SASEGT. The CDR3 here is CASSWGQGGSYGYTF. CDR3 nucleotide sequence: TGTGCCAGCAGTTGGGGACAGGGAGGATCCTATGGCTACACCTTC.

The chain links TRBV4-3 to TRBJ1-2; TRBD1 matches 7 bases. The V and J ends lost 1 base and 4 bases, in that order; junction bases with no gene match: 6. Germline V gene data show CDR1 as LGHNA and CDR2 as YSLEER. This CDR3 is 15 amino acids long. The CDR3 DNA reads as TGCGCCAGCAGCCAAGCGTTCGACAGGGCCTATGGCTACACCTTC. Protein product: CASSQAFDRAYGYTF.

Only a few counts were recorded for this clone. The chain is built from TRBV2 and TRBJ1-6; 10 nucleotides agree with TRBD1. CDR3 length: 15 residues. The V segment lost 6 bases and the J segment 12 bases; nucleotides outside the gene matches: 11. Germline CDR1 and CDR2: SNHLY and FYNNEI. The CDR3 DNA reads TGTGCCAGCAGCAAACCGGGACAGGGGCCCCGACCCCTCCACTTT. This codes for CASSKPGQGPRPLHF. Full variable domain (remainder filled in from reference TRBV2 and TRBJ1-6): EPEVTQTPSHQVTQMGQEVILRCVPISNHLYFYWYRQILGQKVEFLVSFYNNEISEKSEIFDDQFSVERPDGSNFTLKIRSTKLEDSAMYFCASSKPGQGPRPLHFGNGTRLTVT.

The table lists this clone with a few counts. The CDR3: CASSAVTDTEAFF. DNA of the CDR3: TGTGCCAGCAGCGCAGTGACAGACACTGAAGCTTTCTTT. The rearrangement links TRBV9 to TRBJ1-1, with D possibly being TRBD1 (5 bases). Per germline, CDR1 SGDLS and CDR2 YYNGEE. Between the trimmed V and J ends, which lost 3 bases and 3 bases, there was a span of 9 bases. The CDR3 extends over 13 amino acids.

The rearrangement links TRBV7-2 to TRBJ2-1; 8 bases fit TRBD2. This CDR3 region has 14 residues. Trimming took 3 bases from V and 10 from J; bases not matched to a gene: 8. Germline loops: CDR1 SGHTA, CDR2 FQGNSA. The CDR3 coding sequence is TGTGCCAGCAGCTTCGGGGGGGCGGGAAACGAGCAGTTCTTC. Translating it yields CASSFGGAGNEQFF. Full variable domain (missing parts from reference TRBV7-2 and TRBJ2-1): GAGVSQSPSNKVTEKGKDVELRCDPISGHTALYWYRQSLGQGLEFLIYFQGNSAPDKSGLPSDRFSAERTGGSVSTLTIQRTQQEDSAVYLCASSFGGAGNEQFFGPGTRLTVL.

The rearrangement uses TRBV29-1 and TRBJ1-2; the D gene is possibly TRBD1 (6 bases). The ends were cut back, 6 bases at V and 2 bases at J, with 13 bases in the middle. Germline CDR1 reads SQVTM; CDR2 reads ANQGSEA. The length of the CDR3 is 13 residues. CDR3 sequence: CSVGGGVNYGYTF. CDR3 DNA sequence: TGCAGCGTCGGAGGGGGGGTAAACTATGGCTACACCTTC.

V is TRBV5-4 and J is TRBJ1-2; D perhaps matches TRBD1 (5 bases). The CDR3 is made up of 14 amino acids. V dropped 0 bases and J dropped 5 bases, with 11 bases sitting between them. The germline gives CDR1 SGHNT, CDR2 YYREEE (reference sequence). CDR3 residues: CASSLGQGEYGYTF. In DNA, the CDR3 is TGTGCCAGCAGCTTGGGTCAGGGTGAATATGGCTACACCTTC.

V gene TRBV5-1 combines with J gene TRBJ2-2; D is unclear. Germline V gives CDR1 SGHRS, CDR2 YFSETQ. V was clipped by 0 bases and J by 2 bases, with 11 bases between them. There are 16 residues in the CDR3. The CDR3 loop reads CASSLGWQINTGELFF. The CDR3 DNA reads TGCGCCAGCAGCTTGGGTTGGCAGATAAACACCGGGGAGCTGTTTTTT.

The chain joins TRBV6-5 to TRBJ2-5; no definite D call. The closer fit of TRBJ2-7 to the DNA end suggests the J call may be wrong. The CDR3 covers 15 residues. In germline, CDR1 is MNHEY, CDR2 SVGAGI. The CDR3 region is CASSHTPTYSYEQYF. CDR3 DNA: TGTGCCAGCAGTCATACACCTACTTACTCCTACGAGCAGTACTTC.

V usage is TRBV7-2 and J usage is TRBJ2-1; D perhaps matches TRBD1 (5 bases). Germline CDR1 SGHTA, CDR2 FQGNSA. V was shortened by 5 bases and J by 9 bases, with 11 bases between the two germline ends. The CDR3 is 12 amino acids. In DNA form, the CDR3 reads TGTGCCAGCAGCGTCAGGGTAGGTGAGCAGTTCTTC. Translated: CASSVRVGEQFF.

The genes are TRBV4-3 and TRBJ1-5; D possibly corresponds to TRBD1 (6 bases). The CDR3 loop spans 15 amino acids. CDR1 and CDR2 from the germline V gene are LGHNA and YSLEER. Deletions cut 0 bases from V and 7 bases from J, with 13 bases between. The DNA of the CDR3 is TGCGCCAGCAGCCAAGATGTGGGGGGGGGCCAGCCCCAGCATTTT. The encoded protein is CASSQDVGGGQPQHF.

This sequence joins TRBV2 and TRBJ1-6; 9 nucleotides match TRBD1. Germline V lookup: CDR1 SNHLY, CDR2 FYNNEI. CDR3 length: 15 residues. J gave up 10 bases and V 5 bases, and 9 bases lay outside the gene matches. The CDR3 sequence is CASSPLGQGGSPLHF. The CDR3 DNA sequence: TGTGCCAGCAGTCCATTGGGACAGGGAGGCTCACCCCTCCACTTT.

The V and J genes are TRBV4-3 and TRBJ2-6; D uncertain. Trimming cost V 0 bases and J 4 bases, with 10 bases left between them. Looked up from germline, CDR1 is LGHNA and CDR2 is YSLEER. The length of the CDR3 is 16 residues. The CDR3 DNA sequence: TGCGCCAGCAGCCAAGAGCCCGTCACGGGGGCCAACGTCCTGACTTTC. Translating it yields CASSQEPVTGANVLTF.

The sample holds one count of this clone. The rearrangement uses TRBV7-2 and TRBJ2-5; a weak D match, TRBD2 (6 bases). Trimming pared 1 base from V and 5 bases from J, leaving 8 bases between. CDR3 length: 13 amino acids. The germline gives CDR1 SGHTA, CDR2 FQGNSA. CDR3 nucleotides: TGTGCCAGCAGCTTAGGGGGGGAGGAGACCCAGTACTTC. Residues: CASSLGGEETQYF.

The genes are TRBV2 and TRBJ1-6; possible D gene TRBD1, 5 bases. The CDR3 runs 15 residues. Trimming took off 6 bases at V and 9 bases at J, with 18 bases between the two ends. Germline V gene lookup returns CDR1 SNHLY and CDR2 FYNNEI. CDR3 region: CASRGARSDFSPLHF. In DNA, the CDR3 is TGTGCCAGCAGAGGGGCAAGGTCGGATTTTTCACCCCTCCACTTT.

The V gene is TRBV29-1, the J gene TRBJ2-7; D could derive from TRBD1 or TRBD2 (5 bases each). The germline CDR1 and CDR2 sequences are SQVTM and ANQGSEA. The CDR3 runs to 14 residues. V was clipped by 4 bases and J by 2 bases, with 15 bases between them. CDR3 loop: CSVATGRMTYEQYF. CDR3 nucleotide sequence: TGCAGCGTTGCTACGGGACGGATGACCTACGAGCAGTACTTC.

This clone was detected once. This chain joins TRBV9 and TRBJ1-2; tentatively, D is TRBD1 (6 bases). Trimming removed 4 bases at V and 6 bases at J, with 10 bases between. Germline V lookup: CDR1 SGDLS, CDR2 YYNGEE. This CDR3 has 12 residues. CDR3 amino acids: CASSSEGDGYTF. Written as DNA, the CDR3 is TGTGCCAGCAGCTCCGAGGGGGATGGCTACACCTTC.

The chain carries TRBV15 and TRBJ2-3; possible D gene TRBD1, 6 bases. CDR3 size: 17 residues. Trimming shortened V by 0 bases and J by 4 bases, and 17 bases separated the two germline ends. Germline loops: CDR1 LNHNV, CDR2 YYDKDF (reference sequence). CDR3 loop: CATSRDAFGQQSDTQYF. The CDR3 DNA follows: TGTGCCACCAGCAGAGATGCATTTGGACAGCAGTCAGATACGCAGTATTTT.

V gene TRBV18 combines with J gene TRBJ2-5, with TRBD2 as a possible D gene (5 bases). V was cut by 4 bases and J by 0 bases, with 12 bases left in between. Germline CDR1 and CDR2: KGHSH and LQKENI. This CDR3 has 15 amino acids. This CDR3 is CASSRNGVYQETQYF. The CDR3 DNA reads as TGTGCCAGCTCACGGAACGGGGTATACCAAGAGACCCAGTACTTC. Based on the CDR3 plus reference TRBV18 and TRBJ2-5, the full variable domain is NAGVMQNPRHLVRRRGQEARLRCSPMKGHSHVYWYRQLPEEGLKFMVYLQKENIIDESGMPKERFSAEFPKEGPSILRIQQVVRGDSAAYFCASSRNGVYQETQYFGPGTRLLVL.

The chain combines TRBV5-1 with TRBJ2-2; the D gene is possibly TRBD2 (5 bases). CDR3 length: 17 residues. The V end lost 1 base, the J end lost 1 base, and 14 bases lay between the germline ends. Germline V gene lookup returns CDR1 SGHRS and CDR2 YFSETQ. CDR3 in amino acids: CASSLPMDGKNTGELFF. CDR3 in DNA: TGCGCCAGCAGCTTGCCTATGGACGGGAAGAACACCGGGGAGCTGTTTTTT.

The rearrangement links TRBV5-4 to TRBJ1-3, with D hard to call. The CDR3 runs to 13 residues. The germline V gene encodes CDR1 SGHNT and CDR2 YYREEE (reference sequence). V lost 3 bases and J lost 6, with 10 bases in between. CDR3 region: CASSSLPANTIYF. The CDR3 DNA follows: TGTGCCAGCAGCTCCCTGCCCGCAAACACCATATATTTT.

This clone was recorded a few times. The V call is TRBV18, the J call TRBJ1-1; D gene uncertain. Germline V gene sequence: CDR1 KGHSH, CDR2 LQKENI. The CDR3 covers 14 residues. The V gene lost 2 bases and the J gene lost 3 bases, with 10 bases spanning the gap. The CDR3 DNA is TGTGCCAGCTCACCAGTCTCCAGAGACACTGAAGCTTTCTTT. Its translation: CASSPVSRDTEAFF. Using reference TRBV18 and TRBJ1-1 for the parts outside the CDR3, the full variable domain is NAGVMQNPRHLVRRRGQEARLRCSPMKGHSHVYWYRQLPEEGLKFMVYLQKENIIDESGMPKERFSAEFPKEGPSILRIQQVVRGDSAAYFCASSPVSRDTEAFFGQGTRLTVV.